The table lists the clone carrying this TCR beta chain with many counts. Its antigen remains unknown. Template-switching 5'RACE yielded the TCR cDNA; a universal primer site and UMIs were added in the process. Using its own MiXCR run on the 5' RACE reads, TCRdb lists one record per CDR3 protein. The table has 200,000 to 250,000 distinct CDR3 sequences, about 3% seen once. These data are taken from a study of T cells after yellow fever vaccination. Study information: Each low-cell-number fraction was prepared by means of SMART-Seq v4 Ultra Low Input.

Study results and limitations: Contamination by abundant bulk-population clonotypes could be present in FACS-sorted repertoires. Boosting was followed by the reappearance of most primary-vaccination clones (around 95% CD4, around 91% CD8).

The origin of this receptor is a young man who received the YFV17D yellow fever vaccine. The material was CD4+ T cells sorted from PBMCs, obtained 10 days after the yellow fever booster vaccination.

CDR3 region: CASSLSSGASYGYTF. CDR3 DNA: TGTGCCAGCAGCTTATCCTCAGGGGCCAGTTATGGCTACACCTTC. The rearrangement links TRBV7-2 to TRBJ1-2, with D tentatively TRBD1 (6 bases). The germline V gene has CDR1 SGHTA and CDR2 FQGNSA. This CDR3 is 15 amino acids long. Trimming removed 2 bases from V and 5 bases from J, with 15 bases in between.